Described below is a single TCR beta chain sequence and its context. Its specificity is unknown. PCR primers comprised 60 Vbeta and 13 Jbeta primers. Generated by immunoSEQ multiplex PCR, the TCRdb table keeps only in-frame clones and is missing some. Its table records around 120,000 clones. These data originate in a study of cytomegalovirus exposure and HLA in healthy donors. Study information: Earlier findings included more than 95 million unique TCR beta sequences obtained from 150 million to 200 million T cells.

Study-wide findings and caveats: A later analysis reportedly found fewer N-insertions in an Asian-associated ancestry cluster than the roughly 670-donor mean. Rarity characterized most TCR sequences, yet some public TCRs appeared in many donors.

The CDR3 has 17 amino acids. Trimming left V 4 bases short and J 0 bases short, with 16 bases between. Germline loops: CDR1 SEHNR, CDR2 FQNEAQ (reference sequence). V gene TRBV7-9 combines with J gene TRBJ2-1; D might be TRBD2 (6 bases). The sequence was collected from a man in his fifties or sixties in good health and CMV-seronegative. Sequenced sample: PBMCs. The CDR3 protein is CASSSRDPESSYNEQFF. Here the CDR3 DNA reads TGTGCCAGCAGCTCGCGGGACCCAGAGAGCTCCTACAATGAGCAGTTCTTC.